This is a list of T cell receptor beta chains from one sample in a study of CD8 T cell repertoires and HIV-1 epitope variants. What these receptors recognize is not known. Some clones are missing from TCRdb's copy, which holds only in-frame ones; the method was immunoSEQ multiplex PCR. The table shows 4,000 to 5,000 clones, with roughly 72% occurring only once. Sequences were obtained from cultured CD8+ T cells derived from PBMCs. These receptors came from a male donor with HIV. Both conserved end residues are part of each CDR3. Fields, in order: clone size, D gene, J gene, V gene, CDR3 DNA, CDR3 protein. D genes are given only for firm matches. The size of a clone is reported for some rows only, either as once, few or many, or as a class for expanded clones.

>once|-|TRBJ2-7|TRBV4-1
TGCGCCAGCAGCCGAGGGGGGCTAGCTGACGAGCAGTACTTC
CASSRGGLADEQYF
>-|TRBD1|TRBJ2-7|TRBV19
TGTGCCAGTAACATAGGACAGGGCTACGAGCAGTACTTC
CASNIGQGYEQYF
>-|-|TRBJ2-2|TRBV27
TGTGCCAGCAGTTTGCGGGGATACACCGGGGAGCTGTTTTTT
CASSLRGYTGELFF
>-|-|TRBJ1-6|TRBV2
TGTGCCAGCAGTCCAGACATGCCGAGCTCCTATAATTCACCCCTCCACTTT
CASSPDMPSSYNSPLHF
>-|-|TRBJ1-3|TRBV9
TGTGCCAGCAGCGTAGAGGGGAACCCTGGAAACACCATATATTTT
CASSVEGNPGNTIYF
>-|TRBD2|TRBJ2-1|TRBV6-5
TGTGCCAGCAGTTACTCTCCTAGCGGGGGGGCCCGTGAGCAGTTCTTC
CASSYSPSGGAREQFF
>-|-|TRBJ1-6|TRBV4-3
TGCGCCAGCAGCCAAGGGAGCTCCTATAATTCACCCCTCCACTTT
CASSQGSSYNSPLHF
>once|-|TRBJ1-2|TRBV27
TGTGCCAGCAGTTCACAGGGTAGCTACACCTTC
CASSSQGSYTF
>few|TRBD1|TRBJ2-7|TRBV5-6
TGTGCCAGCAGCCGTAGACAGGGCCTCGGCGGCGAGCAGTACTTC
CASSRRQGLGGEQYF
>-|-|TRBJ2-2|TRBV6-5
TGTGCCAGCAGTTACGAGTACCTCACCGGGGAGCTGTTTTTT
CASSYEYLTGELFF
>once|-|TRBJ2-5|TRBV11-2
TGTGCCAGCAGCTTAGGGCGAGAACTACAAGAGACCCAGTACTTC
CASSLGRELQETQYF
>few|-|TRBJ1-3|TRBV29-1
TGCAGCGTTGAGGCGGGAAACACCATATATTTT
CSVEAGNTIYF
>-|-|TRBJ1-1|TRBV6-1
TGTGCCAGCGGAAGGAACACTGAAGCTTTCTTT
CASGRNTEAFF
>-|-|TRBJ1-5|TRBV11-2
TGTGCCAGCAGCTTAGATCAACGGCAGCCCCAGCATTTT
CASSLDQRQPQHF
>few|-|TRBJ2-5|TRBV4-3
TGCGCCAGCAGCTCCCTTCTCACGGAGACCCAGTACTTC
CASSSLLTETQYF
>-|-|TRBJ1-1|TRBV11-1
TGTGCCAGCAGCCCACAACCGGGGGGCGCGGCATATGGCACTGAAGCTTTCTTT
CASSPQPGGAAYGTEAFF
>-|TRBD2|TRBJ2-3|TRBV13
TGTGCCAGCAGCTTAACTAGCGGGGGGGTCACAGATACGCAGTATTTT
CASSLTSGGVTDTQYF
>-|-|TRBJ1-2|TRBV28
TGTGCCAGCAGTCTGCCGGGAGGCTACACCTTC
CASSLPGGYTF
>-|TRBD1|TRBJ1-3|TRBV27
TGTGCCAGCAGGGCGGGCAGGGGGCGCGGAAACACCATATATTTT
CASRAGRGRGNTIYF
>-|TRBD2|TRBJ2-1|TRBV29-1
TGCAGCACAGAAGGGTCGGCTAGCGGGATCCACAATGAGCAGTTCTTC
CSTEGSASGIHNEQFF
>-|TRBD1|TRBJ2-2|TRBV2
TGTGCCAGCAGTGAGGACAGGGGGATGGCCGGGGAGCTGTTTTTT
CASSEDRGMAGELFF
>-|TRBD2|TRBJ2-3|TRBV10-2
TGCGCCAGCAGTGAGATAGGACTAGCGGGCGATACGCAGTATTTT
CASSEIGLAGDTQYF
>-|-|TRBJ1-1|TRBV19
TGTGCCAGTAGTATAGCTCCCCGGATGGGGAGGAACACTGAAGCTTTCTTT
CASSIAPRMGRNTEAFF
>-|-|TRBJ2-7|TRBV7-9
TGTGCCAGCAGCTTCTCCTACGAGCAGTACTTC
CASSFSYEQYF
>-|-|TRBJ2-1|TRBV4-3
TGCGCCAGCAGCCAAGAGTCGGGGGATGAGCAGTTCTTC
CASSQESGDEQFF
>-|-|TRBJ2-1|TRBV7-9
TGTGCCAGCAGCCCTGGATCAGCGGATGAGCAGTTCTTC
CASSPGSADEQFF
>-|-|TRBJ1-1|TRBV29-1
TGCAGCGTTGGGAATTGGGGGCTCGACACTGAAGCTTTCTTT
CSVGNWGLDTEAFF
>-|-|TRBJ1-2|TRBV5-8
TGCGCCAGCAGCCAAGATCCCGTCGAACTCGACTATGGCTACACCTTC
CASSQDPVELDYGYTF
>few|TRBD1|TRBJ2-7|TRBV19
TGTGCCAGTAGTCCCGGGACAGGCGTCTCCTACGAGCAGTACTTC
CASSPGTGVSYEQYF
>-|TRBD1|TRBJ2-7|TRBV28
TGTGCCAGCTACGACAGGGGGTACGAGCAGTACTTC
CASYDRGYEQYF
>-|TRBD1|TRBJ1-1|TRBV9
TGTGCCAGCAGCGATCCCGGGACAGGGGACACTGAAGCTTTCTTT
CASSDPGTGDTEAFF
>few|TRBD2|TRBJ2-2|TRBV7-9
TGTGCCAGCAGCATCCCGGGACTAGTCACCGGGGAGCTGTTTTTT
CASSIPGLVTGELFF
>once|-|TRBJ2-7|TRBV5-8
TGTGCCAGCAGCGACTCGACAGTTACCTACGAGCAGTACTTC
CASSDSTVTYEQYF
>-|-|TRBJ2-7|TRBV7-9
TGTGCCAGCAGCTCCCCATTTGACTACGAGCAGTACTTC
CASSSPFDYEQYF
>-|-|TRBJ2-2|TRBV6-5
TGTGCCAGCAGTTACGGGCAGGTCGACACCGGGGAGCTGTTTTTT
CASSYGQVDTGELFF
>once|TRBD2|TRBJ2-3|TRBV5-1
TGCGCCAGCAGCCCGACTAGCGGGACCACTCTGAGCACAGATACGCAGTATTTT
CASSPTSGTTLSTDTQYF
>-|TRBD2|TRBJ2-1|TRBV7-8
TGTGCCAGCAGCTCACCTAGCGGGAGGGACTACAATGAGCAGTTCTTC
CASSSPSGRDYNEQFF
>-|TRBD2|TRBJ2-1|TRBV19
TGTGCCAGTAGTATCACTAGCGGGACCTACAATGAGCAGTTCTTC
CASSITSGTYNEQFF
>-|-|TRBJ1-1|TRBV6-6
TGTGCCAGCAGCTCTGTAGGGGACACTGAAGCTTTCTTT
CASSSVGDTEAFF
>-|-|TRBJ1-2|TRBV5-4
TGTGCCAGCAGCGGAAGGCCGAGGGAAGATGGCTACACCTTC
CASSGRPREDGYTF
>-|-|TRBJ2-2|TRBV19
TGTGCCAGTAGTATAGGGGCTGAGGAGCTGTTTTTT
CASSIGAEELFF
>-|-|TRBJ1-1|TRBV5-5
TGTGCCAGCAGCTTGGGCTGGAAAGCTTTCTTT
CASSLGWKAFF
>-|-|TRBJ2-3|TRBV5-6
TGTGCCAGCAGTAACACAGGAGGGGGGGGGCTCACAGATACGCAGTATTTT
CASSNTGGGGLTDTQYF
>few|-|TRBJ1-5|TRBV11-2
TGTGCCAGCAGCTTAGATCGGCAAGTCAATCAGCCCCAGCATTTT
CASSLDRQVNQPQHF
>-|TRBD1|TRBJ2-5|TRBV7-2
TGTGCCAGCAGCTTCACAGGGGGTGAGGAGACCCAGTACTTC
CASSFTGGEETQYF
>-|-|TRBJ1-4|TRBV4-1
TGCGCCAGCAGCCAAGACGGGACCAGTACAGGAAAACTGTTTTTT
CASSQDGTSTGKLFF
>-|-|TRBJ2-1|TRBV11-2
TGTGCCAGCAGCCCGGGACCATACAATGAGCAGTTCTTC
CASSPGPYNEQFF
>-|-|TRBJ1-4|TRBV6-1
TGTGCCAGCAGTGAAGCCCCGGGTCCAACTAATGAAAAACTGTTTTTT
CASSEAPGPTNEKLFF
>few|TRBD2|TRBJ2-3|TRBV11-2
TGTGCCAGCAGCGCGAGGTTAACGGGACTAGAGGTTTCAGATACGCAGTATTTT
CASSARLTGLEVSDTQYF
>-|TRBD1|TRBJ2-2|TRBV5-6
TGTGCCAGCAGCTTGTTAGGAGCCGGGACAGCGAACACCGGGGAGCTGTTTTTT
CASSLLGAGTANTGELFF
>-|-|TRBJ2-1|TRBV9
TGTGCCAGCAGCGTCGACCCAGCGACCTACAATGAGCAGTTCTTC
CASSVDPATYNEQFF
>once|TRBD2|TRBJ2-1|TRBV28
TGTGCCAGCAGTCCATGGACTAGCGGGAGTCTCTACAATGAGCAGTTCTTC
CASSPWTSGSLYNEQFF